This T cell receptor (beta chain) appears in the sequencing data of a study of T cell responses to AZD1222 COVID-19 vaccine. Whole-study results and caveats: White British people made up most donors, females outnumbered males, and clonal diversity was possibly underestimated. Regions 160-218 and 743-854 held dominance among vaccine-associated CD4 TCRs, which spanned spike.

Trimming at V came to 5 bases and at J to 5 bases, leaving 8 bases not matched to a gene. This CDR3 is built from 17 residues. Germline CDR1 SSHAT, CDR2 FNYEAQ (reference sequence). Only in-frame clones appear in the TCRdb table, and some are missing; sequencing was by immunoSEQ multiplex PCR. Counted here are around 120,000 clones, 85% to 95% occurring once; the ten biggest clones make up approximately 5%. About this clone itself: Its antigen is unknown.

Second-dose groups at about 4 or about 12 weeks were pooled. This chain uses TRBV7-7 with TRBJ2-3; 15 bases are shared with TRBD2. The sample in question was peripheral blood, obtained 28 days after the second AZD1222 dose. This receptor was taken from an adult who received the AZD1222 COVID-19 vaccine. The CDR3 protein is CASSPGLAGGLLDTQYF. The CDR3 bases are TGTGCCAGCAGCCCGGGACTAGCGGGAGGCCTCTTAGATACGCAGTATTTT.